In its sample, the clone carrying this T cell receptor (beta chain) was seen many times. This entry comes from a study of T cells in Graves' hyperthyroidism and ophthalmopathy. Amplified TCR beta CDR3 regions came from RNA transcripts. The TCR CDR3 was amplified in a first-round RT-PCR using the HTBI primer set. TCRdb reanalysed the multiplex PCR reads using MiXCR and keeps one entry per CDR3 protein. The sample has about 590,000 distinct CDR3 sequences, 15% to 18% seen once. In germline, CDR1 is MNHEY, CDR2 SMNVEV (reference sequence). CDR3 length: 17 amino acids. The V gene lost 5 bases and the J gene lost 0 bases, with 18 bases spanning the gap.

The chain is built from TRBV27 and TRBJ2-3, with D tentatively TRBD1 (7 bases). Source material: blood. This sequence was found in a woman aged 25 to 45 with Graves' hyperthyroidism. CDR3 DNA: TGTGCCAGCAGTCGCCGACAGGGAGGTGTAAGCACAGATACGCAGTATTTT. Amino acid sequence: CASSRRQGGVSTDTQYF.